What follows are 8 T cell receptor beta chains derived from one specimen sequenced in a study of cytomegalovirus exposure and HLA in healthy donors. Both 60 Vbeta primers and 13 Jbeta primers went into the PCR. TCRdb's table, derived via immunoSEQ multiplex PCR, lists solely in-frame clones and lacks some. The sample has 300,000 or so clones, approximately 84% seen once. The sequencing sample was made of PBMCs. These receptors all stem from a woman in her 40s in good health and CMV-seropositive.

With regard to this clone: One end of the junction fails to match germline, which may point to a read error. The chain links TRBV9 to TRBJ2-1; TRBD2 agrees at 8 bases. The CDR3 is made up of 16 amino acids. From germline, CDR1 is SGDLS and CDR2 YYNGEE. The CDR3 loop is CASSVEGSGTYDEQFF. The CDR3 bases are TGTGCCAGCAGCGTAGAGGGTAGCGGGACCTACGATGAGCAGTTCTTC.

This rearrangement joins TRBV6-6 to TRBJ1-2; 7 nucleotides align to TRBD1. V dropped 0 bases and J dropped 2; count of bases not matched to a gene: 3. Germline V gene lookup returns CDR1 MNHNY and CDR2 SVGAGI (reference sequence). The CDR3 loop spans 15 amino acids. CDR3: CASSYSPRGNYGYTF. CDR3 DNA sequence: TGTGCCAGCAGTTACTCCCCCAGGGGGAACTATGGCTACACCTTC.

V and J are TRBV20-1 and TRBJ2-1, with D possibly matching TRBD2 (6 bases). The CDR3 consists of 11 residues. The V gene lost 7 bases and the J gene lost 10 bases, with 14 bases spanning the gap. Germline lookup yields CDR1 DFQATT and CDR2 SNEGSKA (reference sequence). The CDR3 DNA follows: TGCAGTGAATCGGGAGAAGCGGAGCAGTTCTTC. It yields the protein CSESGEAEQFF.

The V gene is TRBV18, the J gene TRBJ1-1; 8 nucleotides agree with TRBD1. J lost 0 bases, V lost 0 bases, and 3 bases had no gene match. This CDR3 has 16 residues. CDR1 is KGHSH, CDR2 LQKENI, per germline. The CDR3 coding sequence is TGTGCCAGCTCACCACCCGACAGGGGCGTGAACACTGAAGCTTTCTTT. Translation gives CASSPPDRGVNTEAFF.

The chain recombines TRBV9 with TRBJ1-4, with D hard to call. CDR3 length: 13 residues. The ends were cut back, 0 bases at V and 5 bases at J, with 5 bases in the middle. Per the germline V gene, CDR1 is SGDLS and CDR2 is YYNGEE. The CDR3 is CASSVEQNEKLFF. CDR3 coding DNA: TGTGCCAGCAGCGTAGAACAGAATGAAAAACTGTTTTTT.

This CDR3 is CASSLTGPLKGETQYF. The CDR3 bases are TGCGCCAGCAGCTTGACAGGACCCCTGAAAGGGGAGACCCAGTACTTC. The V call is TRBV5-1, the J call TRBJ2-5; a possible D gene is TRBD1 (5 bases). Trimming stripped 1 base from V and 5 bases from J, with 18 bases between. CDR1 and CDR2 (germline): SGHRS, YFSETQ. This CDR3 region has 16 residues.

This clone was recorded a few times. The gene calls are TRBV4-2 and TRBJ1-1; D gene unclear. This CDR3 spans 12 amino acids. V was cut by 4 bases and J by 5 bases, with 8 bases left in between. CDR1 is LGHNA, CDR2 YNFKEQ, per germline. CDR3 amino acids: CASSPVGTEAFF. CDR3 in DNA: TGTGCCAGCAGCCCGGTCGGGACTGAAGCTTTCTTT.

By share, this clone counts as medium-sized. This chain uses TRBV19 with TRBJ1-2; D is uncertain. V lost 0 bases and J 4 bases, leaving 12 bases between the germline ends. Germline V gives CDR1 LNHDA, CDR2 SQIVND (reference sequence). The CDR3 sequence is 15 residues long. The CDR3 region is CASSIDGGLGYGYTF. The CDR3 coding sequence is TGTGCCAGTAGTATAGATGGCGGTCTAGGCTATGGCTACACCTTC.